This T cell receptor (beta chain) is from a study of blood T cells in healthy people across ages. This CDR3 has 15 amino acids. Trimming removed 1 base from V and 4 bases from J, with 10 bases in between. Primers used in a second PCR of roughly 6 to 11 cycles were a sample-barcoded 5' primer and a J-beta primer mix. TCRdb re-called the 5' RACE reads with MiXCR, one entry per CDR3 protein. This sample has approximately 780,000 distinct CDR3 sequences, with about 26% found just once. The table lists this clonotype with a few counts. These sequences were also reported in another study, on T cells of mothers and their children.

The sequence was collected from a boy aged 5 to 17 in good health. Sequenced material: blood. This chain connects TRBV12-3 or TRBV12-4 to TRBJ2-2; D gene uncertain. Written as DNA, the CDR3 is TGTGCCAGCAGTTTAGACAGAGTGTCCACCGGGGAGCTGTTTTTT. It is translated as CASSLDRVSTGELFF.